The rows below give T cell receptor beta chains drawn from one sample of a study of cytomegalovirus exposure and HLA in healthy donors. Using immunoSEQ multiplex PCR, the repertoire was profiled, and TCRdb retains in-frame clones only, with some absent. The sample carries 160,000 or so clones, about 86% recorded once. The sequenced sample consisted of PBMCs. The receptors were gathered from a young woman in good health and CMV-seronegative. Both conserved end residues are part of each CDR3. The order of the fields is CDR3 protein, CDR3 DNA, J gene, D gene, clone size, V gene. D genes are given only for firm matches. Clone sizes are given selectively: once, few, many, or a class where the clone is expanded.

CSAAKLTGSKETQYF TGCAGCGCTGCCAAGTTGACCGGGTCCAAAGAGACCCAGTACTTC TRBJ2-5 - - TRBV29-1
CAWGLKWTGNTIYF TGTGCCTGGGGACTGAAATGGACCGGAAACACCATATATTTT TRBJ1-3 - - TRBV30
CASSLRGTGELFF TGTGCCAGCAGCCTGCGGGGGACCGGGGAGCTGTTTTTT TRBJ2-2 TRBD2 - TRBV7-3
CASSHRGTGDGETQYF TGTGCCAGCAGCCACCGGGGGACAGGGGACGGAGAGACCCAGTACTTC TRBJ2-5 TRBD1 - TRBV7-9
CASSPLSGTGKEQFF TGTGCCAGCAGCCCCTTAAGTGGGACAGGGAAAGAGCAGTTCTTC TRBJ2-1 TRBD1 - TRBV5-6
CASSPERGGADTQYF TGCGCCAGCAGCCCGGAGCGGGGGGGGGCAGATACGCAGTATTTT TRBJ2-3 TRBD2 - TRBV5-1
CASGFTGVPDNEQFF TGTGCTAGTGGTTTTACAGGGGTCCCGGACAATGAGCAGTTCTTC TRBJ2-1 TRBD1 - TRBV12-5
CAISDEQGTNTEAFF TGTGCCATCAGTGATGAACAGGGGACTAACACTGAAGCTTTCTTT TRBJ1-1 TRBD1 few TRBV10-3
CASRHALNTEAFF TGTGCCAGCCGACACGCCCTGAACACTGAAGCTTTCTTT TRBJ1-1 - few TRBV19
CASSVQGTVGNTEAFF TGTGCCAGCAGCGTACAAGGGACAGTCGGGAACACTGAAGCTTTCTTT TRBJ1-1 TRBD1 - TRBV9
CASSPTGTSGVQETQYF TGTGCCAGCAGCCCTACTGGGACTAGCGGGGTCCAAGAGACCCAGTACTTC TRBJ2-5 TRBD2 - TRBV7-9
CASSFRLAVGSSYEQYF TGTGCCAGCAGCTTCAGACTAGCGGTTGGGAGCTCCTACGAGCAGTACTTC TRBJ2-7 TRBD2 - TRBV7-2
CASSLWDRDTEAFF TGCGCCAGCAGCTTGTGGGACAGGGACACTGAAGCTTTCTTT TRBJ1-1 TRBD1 - TRBV5-1
CASSLMGAHTEAFF TGTGCCAGCAGTTTAATGGGGGCGCACACTGAAGCTTTCTTT TRBJ1-1 - - TRBV27
CASSLVSGSETQYF TGTGCCAGCAGTTTAGTATCCGGGTCAGAGACCCAGTACTTC TRBJ2-5 - - TRBV28
CASSYSAGESYNEQFF TGTGCCAGCAGTTACTCGGCCGGAGAATCCTACAATGAGCAGTTCTTC TRBJ2-1 - - TRBV6-5
CASSFDRAYEQYF TGTGCCAGCAGCTTCGACAGAGCCTACGAGCAGTACTTC TRBJ2-7 - - TRBV7-3
CASSFPGGGENYGYTF TGTGCCAGCAGTTTCCCGGGAGGGGGAGAGAACTATGGCTACACCTTC TRBJ1-2 - - TRBV28
CASSLRVESTEAFF TGCGCCAGCAGCCTCAGGGTCGAGAGCACTGAAGCTTTCTTT TRBJ1-1 - - TRBV5-1
CASSLSGGAQETQYF TGTGCCAGCAGCCTTAGCGGGGGGGCCCAAGAGACCCAGTACTTC TRBJ2-5 TRBD2 once TRBV5-4
CASSFYQGADTDTQYF TGCGCCAGCAGCTTTTACCAAGGGGCGGACACAGATACGCAGTATTTT TRBJ2-3 - - TRBV5-1
CASGGIQETQYF TGTGCCAGCGGCGGGATCCAAGAGACCCAGTACTTC TRBJ2-5 - - TRBV21-1
CASNPNGGFGYGYTF TGTGCCAGCAATCCCAATGGGGGGTTCGGTTATGGCTACACCTTC TRBJ1-2 - - TRBV6-5
CASSLGRTEAFF TGCGCCAGCAGCTTAGGGAGGACTGAAGCTTTCTTT TRBJ1-1 - - TRBV5-1
CASMGTGRGEKLFF TGTGCCAGCATGGGGACAGGACGAGGGGAAAAACTGTTTTTT TRBJ1-4 TRBD1 - TRBV2
CATSETGYGYTF TGTGCCACCTCCGAGACAGGCTATGGCTACACCTTC TRBJ1-2 - once TRBV2
CASSQWGGYEQFF TGTGCCAGCAGCCAGTGGGGGGGATATGAGCAGTTCTTC TRBJ2-1 TRBD2 once TRBV14
CASSLLQVETDTQYF TGTGCCAGCAGCTTATTACAGGTCGAAACAGATACGCAGTATTTT TRBJ2-3 - - TRBV7-2
CASAPGQGYQPQHF TGTGCCAGCGCACCGGGACAGGGATATCAGCCCCAGCATTTT TRBJ1-5 TRBD1 - TRBV28
CASSLGAGGYTDTQYF TGTGCCAGCAGCTTAGGGGCGGGGGGTTACACAGATACGCAGTATTTT TRBJ2-3 TRBD2 - TRBV7-2
CASSRAGTGGSDTQYF TGCGCCAGCAGCCGTGCCGGGACAGGGGGCTCAGATACGCAGTATTTT TRBJ2-3 TRBD1 - TRBV5-1
CASSQKQGRDSPLHF TGTGCCAGCAGCCAAAAACAGGGGCGCGATTCACCCCTCCACTTT TRBJ1-6 TRBD1 - TRBV5-4
CASSSGTGNTGELFF TGTGCCAGCAGTTCCGGGACAGGGAACACCGGGGAGCTGTTTTTT TRBJ2-2 TRBD1 - TRBV28
CASSLAGAYEQYF TGTGCCAGCAGTCTAGCGGGGGCCTACGAGCAGTACTTC TRBJ2-7 TRBD2 - TRBV27
CASSESGAGSTF TGCGCCAGCAGTGAGTCTGGAGCCGGCTCCACCTTC TRBJ1-2 - - TRBV10-2
CASSEWTSGRRETQYF TGTGCCAGCAGTGAATGGACTAGCGGGAGGAGGGAAACGCAGTATTTT TRBJ2-3 TRBD2 - TRBV6-1
CASSGTFNTGELFF TGCGCCAGCAGTGGGACTTTTAACACCGGGGAGCTGTTTTTT TRBJ2-2 - - TRBV10-1
CASSLGVGHEQYF TGTGCCAGCAGCTTAGGTGTGGGCCACGAGCAGTACTTC TRBJ2-7 - - TRBV7-2
CASSQDRTGELFF TGTGCCAGCAGCCAAGACCGCACCGGGGAGCTGTTTTTT TRBJ2-2 - - TRBV4-2
CASSESMGGPSYEQYF TGTGCCAGCAGTGAATCCATGGGGGGTCCCTCCTACGAGCAGTACTTC TRBJ2-7 - - TRBV6-1
CASSFSGTSGGYEQYF TGTGCCAGCAGCTTCTCCGGGACTAGCGGGGGCTACGAGCAGTACTTC TRBJ2-7 TRBD2 - TRBV7-2
CASSEEAGGTDTQYF TGTGCCAGCAGTGAAGAAGCAGGGGGAACAGATACGCAGTATTTT TRBJ2-3 TRBD1 - TRBV6-1
CASSSLLQGADTEAFF TGTGCCAGCAGCTCCCTCTTACAGGGGGCGGACACTGAAGCTTTCTTT TRBJ1-1 TRBD1 - TRBV9
CASSLDGTPLEALHF TGTGCCAGCAGCTTAGATGGGACACCTTTGGAAGCCCTCCACTTT TRBJ1-6 - - TRBV7-2
CASSYDRNTGELFF TGTGCCAGCAGTTATGACAGGAACACCGGGGAGCTGTTTTTT TRBJ2-2 - - TRBV6-5
CATSDKQGLNEKLFF TGTGCCACCTCAGACAAACAGGGGTTGAATGAAAAACTGTTTTTT TRBJ1-4 TRBD1 - TRBV10-3
CASSYSPRGPWEQYF TGTGCCAGCAGTTACTCCCCGCGGGGCCCGTGGGAGCAGTACTTC TRBJ2-5 - - TRBV6-5
CASRQGYEQYF TGTGCCAGCAGGCAGGGGTACGAGCAGTACTTC TRBJ2-7 - - TRBV28
CAYSRGQGAEAFF TGTGCTTATAGTAGGGGGCAAGGAGCTGAAGCTTTCTTT TRBJ1-1 TRBD1 - TRBV27
CASSQLAGEYNEQFF TGCGCCAGCAGCCAATTAGCGGGAGAATACAATGAGCAGTTCTTC TRBJ2-1 TRBD2 many TRBV4-1
CASSYGTSYEQYF TGTGCCAGCAGCTACGGGACTTCCTACGAGCAGTACTTC TRBJ2-7 - - TRBV7-2
CASSNDREGEKLFF TGTGCCAGCAGCAATGACAGGGAAGGCGAAAAACTGTTTTTT TRBJ1-4 TRBD1 - TRBV5-8
CASSHGTPDGTEAFF TGCGCCAGCAGCCATGGGACACCGGATGGCACTGAAGCTTTCTTT TRBJ1-1 - - TRBV5-1
CASSYRGLTGNTIYF TGTGCCAGCAGTTATAGAGGTCTAACTGGAAACACCATATATTTT TRBJ1-3 - - TRBV28
CASSPGRQSEAFF TGTGCCAGCTCACCAGGGCGCCAAAGTGAAGCTTTCTTT TRBJ1-1 - - TRBV18
CASSKGATELTSSYYGYTF TGTGCCAGCAGCAAAGGAGCCACGGAGCTAACCTCGAGTTACTATGGCTACACCTTC TRBJ1-2 - - TRBV21-1